This TCR beta chain was profiled in a study of blood T cell repertoires in COVID-19. Study as a whole: The United States, Italy and Spain provided the acute and convalescent COVID-19 samples. T cells, B-cell-depleted T cells, or PBMCs supplied cDNA or gDNA.

Authors' analysis steps: Amplified reference gene primers provided the basis for estimating nucleated cell counts. Method: immunoSEQ multiplex PCR; TCRdb's copy keeps in-frame clones and lacks some. The V and J calls and clone size come from that table; D and trimming were worked out from the DNA. The repertoire holds roughly 110,000 clones, with 84% as singletons. In germline, CDR1 is MNHEY, CDR2 SVGEGT. The CDR3 is made up of 15 amino acids. V was clipped by 7 bases and J by 4 bases; unmatched bases: 6. The sequencing sample was made of peripheral blood. This chain links TRBV6-2 or TRBV6-3 with TRBJ2-3, with TRBD2 matching 12 bases. This sequence originates from a human donor in a cohort sampled during active COVID-19. The CDR3 coding sequence is TGTGCCAGCACCCCTAGCGGGAGGGCCGCAGATACGCAGTATTTT. Amino acid sequence: CASTPSGRAADTQYF.